These 21 T cell receptor beta chains came from one sample sequenced in a study of T cells expressing NK-cell markers. TCRdb reanalyzed the 5' RACE reads and collapses them to one entry per CDR3 protein, without DNA. Recorded here are some 410,000 distinct CDR3 sequences; the top ten clones represent 7.3%. Sequencing used blood T cells: a sorted CD56 or NKG2C T cell subset, CD4+ or CD8+ T cells, or bulk PBMC T cells (not recorded which). These receptors originate from a woman between 18 and 69 years old in good health.

The gene calls are TRBV6-5 and TRBJ2-2. Germline-derived CDR1 and CDR2 are MNHEY and SVGAGI. CDR3 length: 12 residues. The CDR3: CASSYGVGELFF.

The chain uses TRBV7-9 and TRBJ2-7; without DNA, the TCRdb call of TRBD1 cannot be checked. There are 14 residues in the CDR3. The V gene's germline CDR1 is SEHNR and CDR2 FQNEAQ (reference sequence). The CDR3 protein is CASSLGQGWSEQYF.

This rearrangement joins TRBV5-1 to TRBJ2-7; TCRdb picks TRBD1, but there is no DNA to check that call. Looked up from germline, CDR1 is SGHRS and CDR2 is YFSETQ. There are 15 residues in the CDR3. CDR3 residues: CASSFGGSGPYEQYF.

The V and J genes are TRBV7-8 and TRBJ2-7; TCRdb's assignment of TRBD1 cannot be checked, as there is no DNA. The CDR3 length is 14 residues. Germline V CDR1 and CDR2: SGHVS, FQNEAQ. The CDR3 reads CASSLRAPTYEQYF.

The chain has TRBV5-1 and TRBJ2-5. CDR3 length: 14 residues. CDR1 is SGHRS, CDR2 YFSETQ, per germline. The CDR3 protein is CASSLATLQETQYF.

This rearrangement joins TRBV7-2 to TRBJ2-5. The CDR3 is made up of 13 amino acids. Germline lookup yields CDR1 SGHTA and CDR2 FQGNSA. CDR3 residues: CASGGDLQETQYF.

V gene TRBV5-1 combines with J gene TRBJ2-1. The CDR3 has 17 residues. CDR1 is SGHRS, CDR2 YFSETQ, per germline. CDR3: CASSWPKNVVVYNEQFF.

The chain links TRBV7-2 to TRBJ2-5. The germline V gene encodes CDR1 SGHTA and CDR2 FQGNSA. The length of the CDR3 is 12 residues. CDR3 protein: CASKGFQETQYF.

The V and J genes are TRBV24-1 and TRBJ1-2. Germline V gene sequence: CDR1 KGHDR, CDR2 SFDVKD. This CDR3 is 13 amino acids long. CDR3 in amino acids: CATSDTTNYGYTF.

The chain uses TRBV12-3 or TRBV12-4 and TRBJ2-2; with no DNA, the TCRdb D assignment of TRBD2 cannot be verified. The CDR3 length is 17 residues. The CDR3 reads CASSLDPPGLPDGELFF.

The CDR3 sequence: CSASSISGNTIYF. V is TRBV20-1 and J is TRBJ1-3. Germline lookup yields CDR1 DFQATT and CDR2 SNEGSKA (reference sequence). This CDR3 has 13 amino acids.

The V gene is TRBV7-2, the J gene TRBJ2-7; TCRdb selects TRBD1, and the lack of DNA leaves this call unchecked. This CDR3 has 14 amino acids. CDR1 SGHTA and CDR2 FQGNSA come from the germline V gene. The CDR3 region is CASIKDRGLHEQYF.

The CDR3 region is CSHSGQGSNYGYTF. The rearrangement links TRBV20-1 to TRBJ1-2; no DNA is available, so the TRBD1 call from TCRdb remains unchecked. The CDR3 has 14 residues. In germline, CDR1 is DFQATT, CDR2 SNEGSKA (reference sequence).

V usage is TRBV7-3 and J usage is TRBJ1-5; there is no DNA to check the TCRdb D call of TRBD1. Germline CDR1 is SGHTA and CDR2 is FQGTGA. This CDR3 has 13 residues. CDR3 amino acids: CASSPGRNQPQHF.

The V and J genes are TRBV7-9 and TRBJ2-1; the D call from TCRdb, TRBD2, cannot be confirmed without DNA. CDR1 is SEHNR and CDR2 is FQNEAQ in the germline V gene (reference sequence). The CDR3 totals 14 residues. CDR3 sequence reads: CASSPSRHYNEQFF. Full variable domain (rest looked up from reference TRBV7-9 and TRBJ2-1): DTGVSQNPRHKITKRGQNVTFRCDPISEHNRLYWYRQTLGQGPEFLTYFQNEAQLEKSRLLSDRFSAERPKGSFSTLEIQRTEQGDSAMYLCASSPSRHYNEQFFGPGTRLTVL.

The genes are TRBV10-3 and TRBJ2-2; without DNA, the TCRdb call of TRBD1 cannot be checked. The CDR3 totals 16 residues. In germline, CDR1 is ENHRY, CDR2 SYGVKD. CDR3 sequence reads: CAISARPAQNTGELFF.

This chain connects TRBV20-1 to TRBJ2-2. The CDR3 loop spans 13 amino acids. In germline, CDR1 is DFQATT, CDR2 SNEGSKA (reference sequence). The CDR3 is CSAQQANTGELFF.

This chain uses TRBV7-9 with TRBJ2-1; TCRdb's D gene call, TRBD2, goes unchecked for lack of DNA. Per the germline V gene, CDR1 is SEHNR and CDR2 is FQNEAQ (reference sequence). The CDR3 runs 12 residues. The CDR3 spells CASSLGGLAAYF.

The chain links TRBV7-2 to TRBJ2-2. The CDR3 covers 13 residues. Germline CDR1 and CDR2: SGHTA and FQGNSA. The CDR3 sequence: CASSSRGWGELFF.

This chain connects TRBV7-2 to TRBJ2-3; TCRdb proposes TRBD1, but this gene call is untestable without DNA. CDR1 is SGHTA, CDR2 FQGNSA, per germline. The CDR3 is 13 amino acids. CDR3 in amino acids: CASSSRQGDTQYF.

This sequence joins TRBV12-3 or TRBV12-4 and TRBJ2-7; absent DNA, TCRdb's TRBD1 call cannot be checked. The CDR3 has 13 residues. CDR3 sequence reads: CASSLAVRDEQYF.